These 5 T cell receptor beta chains came from one sample sequenced in a study of blood T cell repertoires in COVID-19. The method was immunoSEQ multiplex PCR; TCRdb's version includes in-frame clones alone and lacks a portion of them. The profile covers under 45,000 clones, with 87% appearing a single time and around 3.7% taken by the ten largest. The sequenced sample consisted of peripheral blood. The receptor source for this set is a middle-aged man with COVID-19, enrolled during active disease.

The chain uses TRBV1 and TRBJ2-3; the table's D call, TRBD2, was not checked against the DNA. TRBV1 is noted as a pseudogene. The CDR3 runs to 19 residues. The DNA for the CDR3 is TGCACCAGCAGCCAAGCGGGGACTAGCGGGGGGGTCGGCACAGATACGCAGTATTTT. Its translation: CTSSQAGTSGGVGTDTQYF.

The chain employs TRBV28 and TRBJ1-6; no reliable D call. V shed 5 bases and J shed 7 bases, with 12 bases lying between them. Germline CDR1 and CDR2: MDHEN and SYDVKM. This CDR3 has 14 amino acids. The CDR3 DNA follows: TGTGCCAGCAGTGGGAGCACGGGAAATTCACCCCTCCACTTT. Translating gives CASSGSTGNSPLHF.

This clone was seen a few times. This chain links TRBV5-6 with TRBJ2-7; TRBD2 agrees at 9 bases. This CDR3 region has 15 residues. Germline CDR1 SGHDT, CDR2 YYEEEE. With 2 bases clipped from V and 4 bases from J, the junction kept 7 bases outside the gene matches. The CDR3 DNA follows: TGTGCCAGCAGCTTTTTAGATAGCGGGAGTTACGAGCAGTACTTC. Protein: CASSFLDSGSYEQYF.

The chain recombines TRBV6-5 with TRBJ1-3; 12 bases match TRBD1. Germline values: CDR1 MNHEY, CDR2 SVGAGI. The CDR3 contains 15 residues. Trimming took 6 bases from V and 4 from J; bases not matched to a gene: 4. The CDR3 spells CASSRDRGPGNTIYF. The DNA of the CDR3 is TGTGCCAGCAGCCGGGACAGGGGGCCAGGAAACACCATATATTTT.

V gene TRBV2 combines with J gene TRBJ1-1, with 9 bases that match TRBD1. Trimming cost V 4 bases and J 0 bases; bases outside gene matches: 12. Per the germline V gene, CDR1 is SNHLY and CDR2 is FYNNEI. CDR3 length: 18 residues. The CDR3 nucleotides are TGTGCCAGCAGTGTAGTGAGGGGACAGGGTCTGGTGAACACTGAAGCTTTCTTT. Its protein product is CASSVVRGQGLVNTEAFF.